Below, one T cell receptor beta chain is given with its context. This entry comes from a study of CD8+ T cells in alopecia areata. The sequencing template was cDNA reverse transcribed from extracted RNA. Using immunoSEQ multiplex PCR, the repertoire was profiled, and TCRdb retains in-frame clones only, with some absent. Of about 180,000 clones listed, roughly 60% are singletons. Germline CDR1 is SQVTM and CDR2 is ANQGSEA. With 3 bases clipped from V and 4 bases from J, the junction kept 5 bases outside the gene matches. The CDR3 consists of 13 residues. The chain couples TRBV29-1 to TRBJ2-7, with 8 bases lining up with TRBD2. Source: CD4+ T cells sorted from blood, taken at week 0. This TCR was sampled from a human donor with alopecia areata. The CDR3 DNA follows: TGCAGCGTTGAGGCTAGCGGGCAGTACGAGCAGTACTTC. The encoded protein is CSVEASGQYEQYF.